This T cell receptor (beta chain) emerged from a study of T cells in Graves' hyperthyroidism and ophthalmopathy. Amplification of TCR beta CDR3 regions used RNA as the template. When the TCR CDR3 underwent first-round RT-PCR, the HTBI primer set was used. TCRdb re-derived calls from the multiplex PCR reads in MiXCR, one entry per CDR3 protein. The sample consists of about 350,000 distinct CDR3 sequences, approximately 14% of them appearing once. The CDR3 runs 15 residues. Germline V gene sequence: CDR1 SGHRS, CDR2 YFSETQ. Trimming pared 4 bases from V and 5 bases from J, leaving 18 bases between. With regard to this clonotype: What it binds is not known.

Overall study findings and caveats: By a 13 V-J model, ophthalmopathy was set apart from stable hyperthyroidism. Ophthalmopathy was identified by the model a median 6.5 months ahead of onset.

This TCR was recovered from a woman under 40 with Graves' hyperthyroidism. The V call is TRBV5-1, the J call TRBJ2-5; TRBD1 might be the D (6 bases). The sample consisted of blood. The CDR3 coding sequence is TGCGCCAGCAGCGAGAACGGGATCCAGGGGGAGACCCAGTACTTC. As protein: CASSENGIQGETQYF.